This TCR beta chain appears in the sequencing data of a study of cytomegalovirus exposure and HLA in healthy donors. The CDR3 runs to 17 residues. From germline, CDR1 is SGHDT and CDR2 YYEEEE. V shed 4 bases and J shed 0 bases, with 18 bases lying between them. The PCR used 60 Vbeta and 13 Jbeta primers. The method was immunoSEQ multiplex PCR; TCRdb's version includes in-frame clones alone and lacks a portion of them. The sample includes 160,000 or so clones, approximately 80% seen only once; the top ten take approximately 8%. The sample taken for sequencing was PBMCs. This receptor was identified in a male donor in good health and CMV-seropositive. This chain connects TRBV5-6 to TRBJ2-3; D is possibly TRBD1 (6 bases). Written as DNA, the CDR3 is TGTGCCAGCAGCCCAGAGAGAACAGGGTTTAGCACAGATACGCAGTATTTT. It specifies CASSPERTGFSTDTQYF.